Listed below are T cell receptor beta chains from one sample, sequenced in a study of T cells in Graves' hyperthyroidism and ophthalmopathy. A single record per CDR3 protein comes from TCRdb applying MiXCR to the multiplex PCR reads. The sample holds 550,000 to 600,000 distinct CDR3 sequences, about half seen once. The sample consisted of peripheral blood or thyroid tissue (not recorded which). The receptors stem from an adult woman with Graves' disease, either hyperthyroidism or ophthalmopathy (not recorded which). Both conserved end residues are trimmed from each CDR3. The size of a clone is reported for some rows only, either as once, few or many, or as a class for expanded clones.

clone size	V gene	J gene	CDR3 protein
many	TRBV25-1	TRBJ1-1	ASSGRVRAEAF
.	TRBV19	.	ASKQVYTDTQY
many	TRBV20-1	TRBJ2-7	SARAGQREGFYEQY
.	TRBV20-1	TRBJ1-1	SASSAGRSTEAF
.	TRBV7-8	TRBJ2-7	ASRSGTGLTGEQY
many	TRBV19	TRBJ2-2	ASSPRISDFRAGELF
many	TRBV9	TRBJ2-5	ASSVSRTGGTQY
many	TRBV7-9	TRBJ1-1	ASSSWGDSEAF
.	TRBV12-3/TRBV12-4	TRBJ2-5	ASRLWEAQY
many	TRBV5-1	TRBJ2-7	ASSLVGEAYYEQY
.	TRBV10-3	TRBJ1-2	AISEWDSGYGYT
.	TRBV29-1	TRBJ1-2	SFVTGGRGYT
.	TRBV30	TRBJ2-6	AWSPTRGNSGANVLT
many	TRBV5-1	TRBJ2-7	ASALTGGSYEQY
many	TRBV7-8	TRBJ1-5	ASSLFWQQGNQPQH
few	TRBV25-1	TRBJ2-6	ASRGGLFVGGANVLT
.	TRBV19	TRBJ1-1	ATTGTVEAF
many	TRBV5-1	TRBJ1-5	ASSLSPTRAGNQPQH
many	TRBV15	TRBJ2-7	ATSRDRGQGIYEQY
.	TRBV7-9	TRBJ2-2	ASSHEPGGELF
.	TRBV10-3	TRBJ2-5	AISENRRGGAKETQY
many	TRBV20-1	TRBJ1-1	SARLGGPEAF
.	TRBV7-9	TRBJ2-7	ASSVATGTQYEQY
.	TRBV20-1	TRBJ1-2	SARDTPYDHGYT
.	TRBV29-1	TRBJ1-1	SVQGGRNLNTEAF
few	TRBV7-6	TRBJ2-2	ASSLGGRI
.	TRBV6-1	TRBJ1-4	ASSDLRTAEKLF
.	TRBV10-2	TRBJ2-7	ASSYSLGSSSYEQY
few	TRBV2	TRBJ2-7	ASSRPRDRGIYEQY
.	TRBV19	TRBJ1-1	ASSKSRNRGAEAF
.	TRBV5-1	TRBJ2-5	ASGAGWSGQETQY
few	TRBV3-1	TRBJ1-2	ASSLGAGKAYGYT
many	TRBV27	TRBJ1-5	ASNRRETSNQPQH
few	TRBV19	TRBJ2-6	ASNADRAGANVLT
.	TRBV25-1	TRBJ1-6	ASSEPGGWSPLH
.	TRBV15	TRBJ2-1	ATDSGSVPNEQF
.	TRBV18	TRBJ2-6	ASSPGVSKTNVLT
few	TRBV30	TRBJ1-2	AWSVWDYGYT